The rows below give T cell receptor beta chains drawn from one sample of a study of T cells after yellow fever vaccination. One entry per CDR3 protein results from TCRdb running MiXCR on the 5' RACE reads. The data contain more than 250,000 distinct CDR3 sequences, 6.8% of them singletons. Sequenced material: PBMCs, taken more than 35 days after the first yellow fever vaccination. Receptors originate from a man younger than 30 who received the YFV17D yellow fever vaccine. CDR3s include the opening cysteine and the closing phenylalanine or tryptophan. A D gene is named only where the DNA matches it firmly.

>TRBV6-2/TRBV6-3|TRBJ2-3|-
CASSAVGDTQYF
>TRBV12-3/TRBV12-4|TRBJ1-2|TRBD1
CASSLGTGIGYTF
>TRBV7-3|TRBJ2-2|TRBD1
CASSSSLQGAYTGELFF
>TRBV10-3|TRBJ2-4|TRBD2
CAIRNEGLGVKNIQYF
>TRBV29-1|TRBJ2-3|TRBD2
CSVEDRVGGNTDTQYF
>TRBV12-3/TRBV12-4|TRBJ2-2|-
CASTARGDSNTGELFF
>TRBV5-1|TRBJ1-2|-
CASSLYGSGYGYTF
>TRBV7-9|TRBJ1-1|TRBD1
CASSALTGPGTEAFF
>TRBV6-1|TRBJ1-1|-
CASSEGSIMAGAFF
>TRBV4-2|TRBJ2-3|-
CASSQDLLNPMEVKQYF
>TRBV5-1|TRBJ2-1|TRBD1
CASSSRQGERNEQFF
>TRBV20-1|TRBJ2-3|-
CSATRQPSTDTQYF
>TRBV5-4|TRBJ2-1|TRBD2
CASSSAGGYNEQFF
>TRBV12-3/TRBV12-4|TRBJ2-2|-
CASSRTENTGELFF
>TRBV6-1|TRBJ1-2|-
CASSLRGMFPAYGYTF
>TRBV10-3|TRBJ2-7|-
CAISEASGAEQYF
>TRBV3-1|TRBJ1-1|-
CASSNGQNLNTEAFF
>TRBV29-1|TRBJ2-1|-
CSVGLGAKNEQFF
>TRBV10-3|TRBJ2-7|-
CAISDPGLPNYEQYF
>TRBV7-2|TRBJ2-3|-
CASSLPGTEQYF
>TRBV20-1|TRBJ2-2|TRBD2
CCARGGLAGNTGELFF
>TRBV6-1|TRBJ2-3|-
CASIGRGLPPDTQYF
>TRBV6-5|TRBJ2-1|-
CASSYGGSAWNEQFF
>TRBV28|TRBJ1-1|TRBD1
CASSSGTGSTEAFF
>TRBV9|TRBJ1-6|-
CASSVAKSYNSPLHF
>TRBV29-1|TRBJ2-7|TRBD1
CSVRRDSSYEQYF
>TRBV6-1|TRBJ2-7|-
CASTRERGSHEQYF
>TRBV25-1|TRBJ2-7|-
CASSGSTSYEQYF
>TRBV29-1|TRBJ2-2|-
CSVDVGHTGELFF
>TRBV7-3|TRBJ2-5|-
CASSLGGARGETQYF
>TRBV4-1|TRBJ2-2|-
CASRATGRAGELFF
>TRBV15|TRBJ2-5|-
CATSSTLDRPQETQYF
>TRBV5-1|TRBJ1-4|TRBD1
CASSLVAGQGNEKLFF
>TRBV4-1|TRBJ1-5|-
CASSQDWGGVQPQHF
>TRBV20-1|TRBJ2-6|-
CSARDQRTSSGANVLTF
>TRBV5-4|TRBJ2-3|-
CASSIWGTRGTQYF
>TRBV4-3|TRBJ2-5|TRBD1
CASSQRQGSQETQYF
>TRBV7-9|TRBJ2-2|TRBD1
CASSNSGTGMAGELFF
>TRBV20-1|TRBJ2-2|-
CSARVNGWEARSRTGELFF
>TRBV9|TRBJ2-2|-
CASSVEREFYTGELFF
>TRBV11-2|TRBJ2-7|-
CASSTRPGTGDYEQYF
>TRBV28|TRBJ1-4|-
CASSLQQTTNEKLFF
>TRBV20-1|TRBJ1-1|-
CSARARCNTEAFF
>TRBV20-1|TRBJ1-2|-
CSERDVANYGYTF
>TRBV12-3/TRBV12-4|TRBJ1-3|-
CASSGVRPNSGNTIYF
>TRBV11-2|TRBJ2-1|TRBD2
CASSPVAGGSYNEQFF
>TRBV25-1|TRBJ2-4|TRBD1
CASSRPGGPKNIQYF
>TRBV7-7|TRBJ1-1|TRBD1
CASSPDRDTEAFF
>TRBV7-8|TRBJ1-1|TRBD1
CASSAGTGMEAFF
>TRBV7-9|TRBJ1-1|-
CASSPPGQLTEAFF
>TRBV29-1|TRBJ2-3|-
CSVGSTDTQYF
>TRBV5-5|TRBJ1-3|-
CASSSPQGYGNTIYF
>TRBV20-1|TRBJ2-3|-
CSARDPGHGTDTQYF
>TRBV7-2|TRBJ2-2|TRBD2
CASSLGVAGGGELFF
>TRBV6-6|TRBJ2-3|-
CASSARDTQYF
>TRBV9|TRBJ2-6|-
CASSYQGPGANVLTF
>TRBV7-2|TRBJ2-5|TRBD2
CASRPGGASGVMETQYF
>TRBV4-1|TRBJ2-3|TRBD2
CASSSGASDTQYF
>TRBV6-6|TRBJ1-2|TRBD1
CASSALIGGDTF
>TRBV5-1|TRBJ2-2|TRBD2
CASSERGFTGELFF